This TCR beta chain was profiled in a study of cytomegalovirus exposure and HLA in healthy donors. In the study overall: Among the roughly 400 genotyped donors, 70% to 90% were placed in the Caucasian-associated ancestry cluster.

With regard to this clone: No antigen is known for it.

V lost 6 bases and J lost 4; bases outside the gene matches: 4. The CDR3 is 15 residues long. CDR1 is ENHRY, CDR2 SYGVKD, per germline. Findings and caveats of the study: It was about 150 TCR beta chains that were listed as cytomegalovirus-associated. Earlier analysis yielded a pattern in which most TCR beta V segments were productive about 87% or about 30% of the time. CMV serostatus was the sole immune exposure information available.

The study ran its PCR with 60 Vbeta and 13 Jbeta primers. The assay was immunoSEQ multiplex PCR, and TCRdb's table has in-frame clones only and misses some. Here the sample spans 95,000 to 150,000 clones, 50% to 75% being singletons. Sequenced: PBMCs. This clonotype originated in a woman in her thirties or forties in good health and CMV-seropositive. J is TRBJ2-7 and V is TRBV10-3; TRBD2 matches 15 bases. CDR3 protein: CAISAGLAGGYEQYF. CDR3 nucleotide sequence: TGTGCCATCAGCGCGGGACTAGCGGGAGGTTACGAGCAGTACTTC.